One and the same sample provided the 23 T cell receptor beta chains below, sequenced in a study of chemoradiotherapy in HPV16-positive cancers. Sequenced by immunoSEQ multiplex PCR; TCRdb stores in-frame clones only, minus some. The sample contains around 30,000 clones, about 90% of which appear only once. Here the sequenced sample was blood, taken from a patient who underwent chemoradiotherapy. These receptors originate from a human donor with HPV-associated anogenital cancer.

The gene calls are TRBV6-5 and TRBJ2-7, with D tentatively TRBD2 (6 bases). V was trimmed by 7 bases and J by 2 bases, leaving 12 bases between them. CDR1 and CDR2 from the germline V gene are MNHEY and SVGAGI. The CDR3 totals 13 residues. CDR3 amino acids: CASMGTQAYEQYF. Here the CDR3 DNA reads TGTGCCAGCATGGGGACTCAGGCCTACGAGCAGTACTTC.

V usage is TRBV10-2 and J usage is TRBJ2-7, with D perhaps matching TRBD2 (5 bases). The V end was cut by 1 base, the J end by 2 bases, with 6 bases between. This CDR3 is built from 13 residues. Germline V gene sequence: CDR1 WSHSY, CDR2 SAAADI. The CDR3 spells CASSEFGTYEQYF. The CDR3, as DNA: TGCGCCAGCAGTGAGTTCGGGACCTACGAGCAGTACTTC.

The chain joins TRBV28 to TRBJ1-6; TRBD1 aligns across 7 bases. CDR1 is MDHEN and CDR2 is SYDVKM in the germline V gene. The CDR3 consists of 15 residues. V was clipped by 3 bases and J by 5 bases; unmatched bases: 4. The CDR3 reads CASSFPTGDNSPLHF. Here the CDR3 DNA reads TGTGCCAGCAGTTTTCCCACAGGGGATAATTCACCCCTCCACTTT. Complete variable domain (other parts from reference TRBV28 and TRBJ1-6): DVKVTQSSRYLVKRTGEKVFLECVQDMDHENMFWYRQDPGLGLRLIYFSYDVKMKEKGDIPEGYSVSREKKERFSLILESASTNQTSMYLCASSFPTGDNSPLHFGNGTRLTVT.

In its sample, this clone was seen once. The V gene is TRBV6-1, the J gene TRBJ2-5, with 12 nucleotides matching TRBD2. The V gene end was trimmed by 2 bases and the J gene end by 4 bases; junction bases not matched to a gene: 11. The germline V gene has CDR1 MNHNS and CDR2 SASEGT. The CDR3 has 18 amino acids. In nucleotides, the CDR3 is TGTGCCAGCAGTGAATCGGCTCGGGGGACTAGCGGGCTAGAGACCCAGTACTTC. Its translation: CASSESARGTSGLETQYF.

The chain links TRBV9 to TRBJ2-7; no definite D call. CDR3 length: 14 amino acids. In germline, CDR1 is SGDLS, CDR2 YYNGEE. V was cut by 4 bases and J by 7 bases, with 18 bases left in between. As DNA, the CDR3 is TGTGCCAGCAGCATCAGTAGTTGGGCCAAGGAGCAGTACTTC. Its translation: CASSISSWAKEQYF.

There are a few counts of this clone. This rearrangement joins TRBV7-3 to TRBJ2-1, with D unresolved. The CDR3 has 8 residues. Germline CDR1 reads SGHTA; CDR2 reads FQGTGA. Trimming pared 10 bases from V and 14 bases from J, leaving 9 bases between. The CDR3 bases are TGTGCCATAGGGTCGGAGTTCTTC. This encodes CAIGSEFF.

This clone has more than one count but fewer than ten. This chain connects TRBV6-5 to TRBJ2-7, with 7 bases identical to TRBD1. The CDR3 is made up of 14 amino acids. CDR1 is MNHEY, CDR2 SVGAGI, per germline. The V gene end was trimmed by 5 bases and the J gene end by 1 base; junction bases not matched to a gene: 5. Written as DNA, the CDR3 is TGTGCCAGCAGTCAAAGGGACAGTTCCTACGAGCAGTACTTC. Translated, it gives CASSQRDSSYEQYF.

V is TRBV21-1 and J is TRBJ2-1. TRBV21-1 is tagged as a pseudogene. This CDR3 spans 16 amino acids. CDR3 region: CASSRDGRSSYNEQFF. The CDR3 nucleotides are TGTGCCAGCAGCAGGGATGGCCGTAGCTCCTACAATGAGCAGTTCTTC.

This clone has only a few counts. V gene TRBV27 combines with J gene TRBJ2-1, with 8 nucleotides matching TRBD1. This CDR3 is built from 14 residues. Losses at the gene ends were 8 bases for V and 2 bases for J; bases not matched to a gene: 5. Germline V gives CDR1 MNHEY, CDR2 SMNVEV (reference sequence). The CDR3 spells CASCDRGPYNEQFF. The CDR3 bases are TGTGCCAGCTGCGACAGGGGCCCCTACAATGAGCAGTTCTTC.

The chain joins TRBV6-1 to TRBJ1-2; possibly TRBD1 for D (5 bases). Trimming shortened V by 3 bases and J by 3 bases, and 11 bases separated the two germline ends. Germline CDR1 reads MNHNS; CDR2 reads SASEGT. CDR3 length: 14 amino acids. The DNA of the CDR3 is TGTGCCAGCAGTGATGTAGCAGGGTACTATGGCTACACCTTC. Protein: CASSDVAGYYGYTF.

The chain couples TRBV2 to TRBJ2-2; D gene unclear. CDR1 and CDR2 (germline): SNHLY, FYNNEI. The CDR3 runs to 13 residues. V lost 5 bases, J lost 1 base, and 5 bases lay in between. The CDR3 protein is CASSRQNTGELFF. In DNA, the CDR3 is TGTGCCAGCAGTCGTCAGAACACCGGGGAGCTGTTTTTT.

The rearrangement uses TRBV18 and TRBJ1-1; no clear D gene. Germline V lookup: CDR1 KGHSH, CDR2 LQKENI. V lost 6 bases and J lost 11, with 16 bases in between. The CDR3 loop spans 12 amino acids. For the CDR3, the DNA is TGTGCCAGCTCTCCAATCGGGGAAGAGGCTTTCTTT. Protein: CASSPIGEEAFF.

This chain uses TRBV19 with TRBJ1-5, with no clear D. V was trimmed by 5 bases and J by 0 bases, leaving 8 bases between them. Germline V gene sequence: CDR1 LNHDA, CDR2 SQIVND (reference sequence). The CDR3 sequence is 14 residues long. The CDR3 coding sequence is TGTGCCAGTAGTGTCGCCTCTAGCAATCAGCCCCAGCATTTT. Amino acids: CASSVASSNQPQHF.

The chain links TRBV19 to TRBJ1-4; the match to TRBD1 covers 10 bases. This CDR3 has 16 amino acids. Trimming took 4 bases from V and 0 from J; bases not matched to a gene: 2. Germline assignment: CDR1 LNHDA and CDR2 SQIVND (reference sequence). CDR3 bases: TGTGCCAGTAGTACGACAGGGGGCGCAACTAATGAAAAACTGTTTTTT. Translated, it gives CASSTTGGATNEKLFF.

The chain couples TRBV4-1 to TRBJ2-3; D is ambiguous. The CDR3 has 16 residues. The germline gives CDR1 MGHRA, CDR2 YSYEKL. V lost 2 bases and J 2 bases, leaving 14 bases between the germline ends. CDR3 coding DNA: TGCGCCAGCAGCCAACATAGAACCTCCTACACAGATACGCAGTATTTT. Its protein product is CASSQHRTSYTDTQYF.

This chain links TRBV18 with TRBJ1-2, with TRBD1 matching over 7 bases. This CDR3 has 12 residues. Trimming took 5 bases from V and 4 from J; bases not matched to a gene: 1. Germline assignment: CDR1 KGHSH and CDR2 LQKENI. Written as DNA, the CDR3 is TGTGCCAGCTCAGGGGACAGCTATGGCTACACCTTC. Translation: CASSGDSYGYTF.

This chain uses TRBV7-2 with TRBJ2-2, with 11 nucleotides matching TRBD1. Germline-derived CDR1 and CDR2 are SGHTA and FQGNSA. The CDR3 contains 16 residues. With 4 bases clipped from V and 4 bases from J, the junction kept 5 bases outside the gene matches. CDR3: CASSSRDRGSTGELFF. For the CDR3, the DNA is TGTGCCAGCAGCTCGCGGGACAGGGGGTCCACCGGGGAGCTGTTTTTT.

This chain links TRBV11-2 with TRBJ2-7, with 13 bases matching TRBD2. The CDR3 is 18 residues long. Germline-derived CDR1 and CDR2 are SGHAT and FQNNGV. The J segment lost 3 bases and the V segment lost 1 base, leaving 9 bases of the junction unmatched. The CDR3 loop reads CASSLARRLAGGYYEQYF. In DNA form, the CDR3 reads TGTGCCAGCAGCTTAGCGAGGAGACTAGCGGGGGGATACTACGAGCAGTACTTC.

The V gene is TRBV18, the J gene TRBJ2-5; D might be TRBD2 (6 bases). Germline-derived CDR1 and CDR2 are KGHSH and LQKENI. Trimming took off 1 base at V and 5 bases at J, with 11 bases between the two ends. This CDR3 has 14 amino acids. The CDR3 DNA sequence: TGTGCCAGCTCACCACGGCGGGGATCTGAGACCCAGTACTTC. Translating gives CASSPRRGSETQYF.

V is TRBV4-2 and J is TRBJ1-2; 7 bases map to TRBD1. This CDR3 contains 14 residues. Germline loops: CDR1 LGHNA, CDR2 YNFKEQ. The junction had 5 bases not matched to a gene; V was cut back by 3 bases and J by 4 bases. This CDR3 reads CASSQAGQAYGYTF. The CDR3 coding sequence is TGTGCCAGCAGCCAGGCTGGACAGGCCTATGGCTACACCTTC.

The V and J genes are TRBV4-1 and TRBJ2-2; TRBD2 matches at 8 bases. The CDR3 extends over 16 amino acids. V was clipped by 4 bases and J by 4 bases; unmatched bases: 8. Looked up from germline, CDR1 is MGHRA and CDR2 is YSYEKL. The chain's CDR3 is CASSRGRGAVTGELFF. Written as DNA, the CDR3 is TGCGCCAGCAGCCGGGGGCGGGGGGCGGTCACCGGGGAGCTGTTTTTT.

The V gene is TRBV5-4, the J gene TRBJ2-3; no firm D call. V lost 0 bases and J lost 2, with 10 bases in between. Germline V gene lookup returns CDR1 SGHNT and CDR2 YYREEE (reference sequence). The CDR3 totals 15 residues. The CDR3 nucleotides are TGTGCCAGCAGCTTGGTGGGCCAGACCACAGATACGCAGTATTTT. Encoded protein: CASSLVGQTTDTQYF.

The chain employs TRBV7-9 and TRBJ1-2; 7 positions agree with TRBD1. CDR1 is SEHNR and CDR2 is FQNEAQ in the germline V gene (reference sequence). The CDR3 consists of 14 residues. V gave up 5 bases and J gave up 6 bases; unmatched junction bases: 9. The CDR3 is CASSAQTGIDGYTF. CDR3 nucleotides: TGTGCCAGCAGCGCCCAGACAGGGATAGATGGCTACACCTTC.